The rows below give T cell receptor beta chains drawn from one sample of a study of OX40 agonist ivuxolimab in advanced cancers. Method: immunoSEQ multiplex PCR; TCRdb's copy keeps in-frame clones and lacks some. The table records about 62,000 clones, 84% of them present only once. The sequencing used CD4+ or CD8+ T cells sorted from blood, collected in a trial of the OX40 agonist ivuxolimab. These receptors all come from an adult with an advanced solid tumor such as melanoma, head and neck, liver or kidney cancer. Both conserved end residues are part of each CDR3. D genes are given only for firm matches. Part of the rows lack a size; the others show once, few, many or a class for expanded clones.

d_gene,v_gene,j_gene,abundance,CDR3aa,CDR3nt
.,TRBV6-1,TRBJ2-1,.,CASRNNNEQFF,TGTGCCAGCAGAAATAACAATGAGCAGTTCTTC
TRBD1,TRBV27,TRBJ1-1,.,CASRRTGQSTEAFF,TGTGCCAGCAGACGGACAGGGCAGAGCACTGAAGCTTTCTTT
.,TRBV2,TRBJ1-5,.,CASSLDRTNQPQHF,TGTGCCAGCAGTCTCGACAGGACGAATCAGCCCCAGCATTTT
TRBD2,TRBV4-2,TRBJ2-3,.,CASSQRELAGGTDTQYF,TGTGCCAGCAGCCAGCGGGAACTAGCGGGGGGCACAGATACGCAGTATTTT
.,TRBV28,TRBJ1-3,.,CASTLSGPGNTIYF,TGTGCCAGCACCCTTTCCGGGCCTGGAAACACCATATATTTT
TRBD1,TRBV6-1,TRBJ2-7,once,CAIGTAYEQYF,TGTGCCATAGGGACAGCCTACGAGCAGTACTTC
.,TRBV6-5,TRBJ2-7,.,CASSLGQALTEQYF,TGTGCCAGCAGTCTGGGGCAGGCCTTAACCGAGCAGTACTTC
.,TRBV6-1,TRBJ2-2,.,CASSEGRLNTGELFF,TGTGCCAGCAGTGAGGGTAGGCTGAACACCGGGGAGCTGTTTTTT
TRBD1,TRBV7-9,TRBJ1-6,.,CASSFMTGGASPLHF,TGTGCCAGCAGCTTCATGACAGGGGGCGCATCACCCCTCCACTTT
.,TRBV5-8,TRBJ1-5,.,CASSLRVGNQPQHF,TGTGCCAGCAGCTTGAGAGTGGGGAATCAGCCCCAGCATTTT
.,TRBV18,TRBJ2-3,.,CASSPPGTTDTQYF,TGTGCCAGCTCACCACCAGGGACGACAGATACGCAGTATTTT
.,TRBV6-1,TRBJ1-6,.,CASSESGRNSPLHF,TGTGCCAGCAGTGAATCCGGGAGAAATTCACCCCTCCACTTT
.,TRBV5-1,TRBJ2-3,.,CASSLVTGTDTQYF,TGCGCCAGCAGCTTGGTTACAGGGACAGATACGCAGTATTTT
.,TRBV5-5,TRBJ2-4,few,CASSFRGGDAKNIQYF,TGTGCCAGCAGCTTTCGGGGCGGAGATGCCAAAAACATTCAGTACTTC
.,TRBV5-1,TRBJ2-7,.,CASSLLPSSYEQYF,TGCGCCAGCAGCTTATTACCCAGCTCCTACGAGCAGTACTTC